The subject of this entry is one TCR beta chain. The data are from a study of blood T cell repertoires in COVID-19. Background on the study: Italy, Spain and the United States were the sources of the convalescent and acute COVID-19 samples. In each case, the material was cDNA or gDNA derived from T cells, B-cell-depleted T cells, or PBMCs.

The assay was immunoSEQ multiplex PCR, and TCRdb's table has in-frame clones only and misses some. The sample has roughly 200,000 clones, around nine tenths seen once; the top ten hold about 6%. V lost 7 bases and J 0 bases, leaving 13 bases between the germline ends. Germline values: CDR1 SGHRS, CDR2 YFSETQ. This CDR3 contains 14 residues. This sequence joins TRBV5-1 and TRBJ1-1; tentative D call: TRBD1 (6 bases). Sequencing was carried out using peripheral blood. The source is a man between 60 and 75 years old who had recovered from COVID-19. The CDR3 DNA sequence: TGCGCCAGCGGCCAACAGGGAATGAACACTGAAGCTTTCTTT. It yields the protein CASGQQGMNTEAFF. Full variable domain (remainder filled in from reference TRBV5-1 and TRBJ1-1): KAGVTQTPRYLIKTRGQQVTLSCSPISGHRSVSWYQQTPGQGLQFLFEYFSETQRNKGNFPGRFSGRQFSNSRSEMNVSTLELGDSALYLCASGQQGMNTEAFFGQGTRLTVV.